The clone carrying this TCR beta chain was seen only once. Its specificity is unknown. The data derive from a study of cytomegalovirus exposure and HLA in healthy donors. Study-level findings and limits: Excluded were some V segments that proved indistinguishable, including TRBV6-2 and TRBV6-3.

V shed 4 bases, J shed 6 bases, and the junction held 10 bases outside the gene matches. Germline-derived CDR1 and CDR2 are SEHNR and FQNEAQ (reference sequence). The CDR3 loop spans 16 amino acids. In the PCR, 60 Vbeta and 13 Jbeta primers were used. Method: immunoSEQ multiplex PCR; TCRdb's copy keeps in-frame clones and lacks some. Of about 160,000 clones listed, roughly four fifths are singletons. This clonotype was sampled from a man aged 18 to 29 in good health and CMV-seronegative. V gene TRBV7-9 combines with J gene TRBJ2-2, with 8 bases aligning to TRBD1. Sequencing was done on a sample of PBMCs. CDR3: CASSSPGQGWSGELFF. The CDR3 DNA sequence: TGTGCCAGCAGCTCCCCAGGACAGGGTTGGTCCGGGGAGCTGTTTTTT.